The 5 T cell receptor beta chains reported below all come from one sample, sequenced in a study of blood T cell repertoires in COVID-19. Clones were sequenced by immunoSEQ multiplex PCR, and TCRdb holds only the in-frame ones, with some missing. There are roughly 140,000 clones in the sample; under 90% occur only once, and over 7.5% lies in the top ten. The specimen sequenced was peripheral blood. These receptors were taken from a woman over 75 in a cohort sampled during active or convalescent COVID-19.

The chain employs TRBV7-2 and TRBJ2-3; no firm D call. Germline CDR1 SGHTA, CDR2 FQGNSA. The CDR3 is 14 amino acids. V lost 0 bases and J lost 3, with 7 bases in between. The CDR3 spells CASSLAFRTDTQYF. The CDR3 DNA is TGTGCCAGCAGCTTAGCCTTTCGGACAGATACGCAGTATTTT.

In its sample, this clone was seen a few times. The rearrangement joins TRBV19 to TRBJ1-3; a possible D gene is TRBD1 (6 bases). The CDR3 runs to 16 residues. Per the germline V gene, CDR1 is LNHDA and CDR2 is SQIVND (reference sequence). Trimming removed 6 bases from V and 3 bases from J, with 18 bases in between. The CDR3 DNA reads as TGTGCCAGTAGCAGCGGTCGGACAGCCCGTGGAAACACCATATATTTT. Translating gives CASSSGRTARGNTIYF.

The chain recombines TRBV19 with TRBJ1-5, with 7 bases lining up with TRBD1. The trim removed 2 bases at V and 6 bases at J, leaving 7 bases unmatched. The CDR3 length is 15 residues. From germline, CDR1 is LNHDA and CDR2 SQIVND (reference sequence). The DNA of the CDR3 is TGTGCCAGTAGTATATGGGACAGTAGGTTTCAGCCCCAGCATTTT. This translates into CASSIWDSRFQPQHF.

The chain recombines TRBV2 with TRBJ1-5; 8 bases agree with TRBD1. Germline assignment: CDR1 SNHLY and CDR2 FYNNEI. The J segment lost 2 bases and the V segment lost 5 bases, leaving 11 bases of the junction unmatched. The CDR3 has 17 amino acids. CDR3 coding DNA: TGTGCCAGCAGTCTTAGTCGGACAGGGTGGGGCAATCAGCCCCAGCATTTT. Translated, it gives CASSLSRTGWGNQPQHF.

The rearrangement uses TRBV7-2 and TRBJ2-7; D is perhaps TRBD2 (6 bases). V shed 6 bases and J shed 6 bases, with 15 bases lying between them. The CDR3 has 13 residues. The germline V gene encodes CDR1 SGHTA and CDR2 FQGNSA. This CDR3 reads CASSSQHGGEQYV. The CDR3 DNA follows: TGTGCCAGCAGTTCTCAACACGGGGGCGAGCAGTACGTC.